These 20 T cell receptor beta chains came from one sample sequenced in a study of cytomegalovirus exposure and HLA in healthy donors. Measured with immunoSEQ multiplex PCR; TCRdb has only the in-frame clones, and not every one. This sample has roughly 80,000 clones, with 93% found just once. The material sequenced was PBMCs. Receptors originate from a man in his late teens or twenties in good health and CMV-seronegative.

The chain employs TRBV10-3 and TRBJ1-1; D may be TRBD1 (6 bases). The CDR3 totals 14 residues. V was trimmed by 6 bases and J by 1 base, leaving 12 bases between them. CDR1 and CDR2 (germline): ENHRY, SYGVKD. DNA of the CDR3: TGTGCCATCAGCCTTCGGGACACGAACACTGAAGCTTTCTTT. Its protein product is CAISLRDTNTEAFF.

This clone was detected once. This chain connects TRBV6-5 to TRBJ1-2, with a tentative D call TRBD1 (6 bases). The CDR3 loop spans 15 amino acids. V lost 0 bases to trimming and J lost 1 base, with 9 bases between them. The germline V gene encodes CDR1 MNHEY and CDR2 SVGAGI. The CDR3 here is CASSYSQGFNYGYTF. CDR3 nucleotides: TGTGCCAGCAGTTACTCACAGGGTTTTAACTATGGCTACACCTTC.

The genes are TRBV12-5 and TRBJ2-4, with 13 bases aligning to TRBD2. The CDR3 runs 14 residues. Per the germline V gene, CDR1 is LGHNT and CDR2 is FRNRAP. Germline trimming cut 7 bases from V and 11 bases from J; bases unmatched to any gene: 8. The CDR3 here is CASVLGLAGEVQYF. The CDR3 region has the DNA TGTGCTAGTGTTCTTGGACTAGCGGGGGAGGTTCAGTACTTC. The full variable domain, in which reference TRBV12-5 and TRBJ2-4 provide the parts outside the CDR3, is DARVTQTPRHKVTEMGQEVTMRCQPILGHNTVFWYRQTMMQGLELLAYFRNRAPLDDSGMPKDRFSAEMPDATLATLKIQPSEPRDSAVYFCASVLGLAGEVQYFGAGTRLSVL.

The J gene is TRBJ1-1, the V gene TRBV6-6; D is undetermined. CDR1 and CDR2 from the germline V gene are MNHNY and SVGAGI (reference sequence). V was cut by 5 bases and J by 2 bases, with 9 bases left in between. The CDR3 has 13 amino acids. CDR3 in amino acids: CASSLETNTEAFF. Written as DNA, the CDR3 is TGTGCCAGCAGTCTCGAGACTAACACTGAAGCTTTCTTT.

The chain is built from TRBV9 and TRBJ2-1; D gene uncertain. The CDR3 is 14 residues long. CDR1 is SGDLS, CDR2 YYNGEE, per germline. The V end was cut by 4 bases, the J end by 7 bases, with 15 bases between. CDR3 loop: CASSSQIKANEQFF. The CDR3 DNA follows: TGTGCCAGCAGCAGCCAAATCAAAGCGAATGAGCAGTTCTTC. Full variable domain (remainder filled in from reference TRBV9 and TRBJ2-1): DSGVTQTPKHLITATGQRVTLRCSPRSGDLSVYWYQQSLDQGLQFLIQYYNGEERAKGNILERFSAQQFPDLHSELNLSSLELGDSALYFCASSSQIKANEQFFGPGTRLTVL.

This chain links TRBV9 with TRBJ2-3; 9 bases map to TRBD2. The germline CDR1 and CDR2 sequences are SGDLS and YYNGEE. J was trimmed by 6 bases and V by 0 bases; bases with no gene match: 8. This CDR3 comprises 16 residues. The CDR3, as DNA: TGTGCCAGCAGCGTAGCTCTGGCGGGAGGGTGGGATACGCAGTATTTT. Protein product: CASSVALAGGWDTQYF.

The chain has TRBV2 and TRBJ2-1; 9 bases are a match to TRBD1. Germline CDR1 is SNHLY and CDR2 is FYNNEI. There are 15 residues in the CDR3. With 3 bases clipped from V and 7 bases from J, the junction kept 7 bases outside the gene matches. CDR3 residues: CASSEAGQGRNEQFF. The CDR3 DNA reads TGTGCCAGCAGTGAGGCCGGACAGGGGCGGAATGAGCAGTTCTTC.

The genes are TRBV4-1 and TRBJ2-1; TRBD2 is a possible D gene (6 bases). The CDR3 totals 14 residues. Germline V gene lookup returns CDR1 MGHRA and CDR2 YSYEKL. The V end was cut by 6 bases, the J end by 6 bases, with 15 bases between. CDR3 DNA: TGCGCCAGCAGAGTCCGGGACTTTCTCAATGAGCAGTTCTTC. It yields the protein CASRVRDFLNEQFF.

This clone has only one observation. V usage is TRBV20-1 and J usage is TRBJ2-3; TRBD2 is a possible D gene (5 bases). In germline, CDR1 is DFQATT, CDR2 SNEGSKA (reference sequence). Trimming removed 7 bases at V and 6 bases at J, with 11 bases between. There are 11 residues in the CDR3. CDR3 sequence: CSGLLGDTQYF. CDR3 in DNA: TGCAGTGGATTACTAGGCGATACGCAGTATTTT.

The V call is TRBV18, the J call TRBJ1-6; tentative D call: TRBD1 (6 bases). Deletions cut 3 bases from V and 8 bases from J, with 23 bases between. CDR1 is KGHSH, CDR2 LQKENI, per germline. This CDR3 comprises 18 residues. CDR3 amino acids: CASSPISSGYRADSPLHF. The CDR3 nucleotides are TGTGCCAGCTCACCCATCAGTAGTGGGTACAGGGCCGATTCACCCCTCCACTTT.

The rearrangement uses TRBV5-6 and TRBJ2-1, with no clear D. Trimming cost V 0 bases and J 4 bases, with 11 bases left between them. CDR3 length equals 15 residues. Germline CDR1 is SGHDT and CDR2 is YYEEEE. The DNA for the CDR3 is TGTGCCAGCAGCTTGGTAGCTAATTCTTACAATGAGCAGTTCTTC. Protein sequence: CASSLVANSYNEQFF.

This clone showed up just once. V gene TRBV4-1 combines with J gene TRBJ1-4; D gene unclear. Between the trimmed V and J ends, which lost 2 bases and 8 bases, there was a span of 9 bases. Germline CDR1 MGHRA, CDR2 YSYEKL. The CDR3 is made up of 13 amino acids. CDR3 nucleotide sequence: TGCGCCAGCAGCCAATTGGTGAGGGAAAAACTGTTTTTT. Its translation: CASSQLVREKLFF.

The genes are TRBV5-1 and TRBJ2-4; 9 bases match TRBD1. The CDR3 contains 13 residues. CDR1 is SGHRS and CDR2 is YFSETQ in the germline V gene. The V and J ends lost 7 bases and 5 bases, in that order; junction bases with no gene match: 4. This chain's CDR3 is CASLRQGENIQYF. The CDR3 region has the DNA TGCGCCAGCCTGAGACAGGGGGAAAACATTCAGTACTTC.

This clone occurred once. The chain employs TRBV2 and TRBJ1-2, with a possible D match to TRBD1 (6 bases). Trimming took off 6 bases at V and 8 bases at J, with 19 bases between the two ends. Germline V gene lookup returns CDR1 SNHLY and CDR2 FYNNEI. The CDR3 runs to 14 residues. The chain's CDR3 is CASSETGNSLGYTF. The CDR3 DNA sequence: TGTGCCAGCAGCGAAACAGGGAATTCTCTGGGCTACACCTTC.

Here the CDR3 reads CASSFDRPHEAFF. The DNA for the CDR3 is TGTGCCAGCAGCTTCGACAGGCCACATGAAGCTTTCTTT. J is TRBJ1-1 and V is TRBV11-2; maybe TRBD1 (6 bases). Germline CDR1 and CDR2: SGHAT and FQNNGV. This CDR3 region has 13 residues. V shed 3 bases and J shed 7 bases, with 12 bases lying between them.

The V call is TRBV14, the J call TRBJ2-3, with 8 bases aligning to TRBD1. CDR3 length equals 14 residues. Germline values: CDR1 SGHDN, CDR2 FVKESK. V was pared by 3 bases and J by 4 bases, with 3 bases of the junction left unmatched. CDR3 sequence: CASSQNRGSDTQYF. CDR3 nucleotide sequence: TGTGCCAGCAGCCAGAACAGGGGGTCAGATACGCAGTATTTT.

This clone was observed a few times. The chain couples TRBV5-1 to TRBJ1-2; possibly TRBD1 for D (6 bases). Germline loops: CDR1 SGHRS, CDR2 YFSETQ. This CDR3 region has 14 residues. The V end lost 3 bases, the J end lost 8 bases, and 17 bases lay between the germline ends. The CDR3 DNA reads TGCGCCAGCAGCTCCCTCCAACAGGGAGACGGCTACACCTTC. This codes for CASSSLQQGDGYTF.

The chain recombines TRBV30 with TRBJ1-1; 12 bases are shared with TRBD1. The CDR3 extends over 16 amino acids. The V gene's germline CDR1 is GTSNPN and CDR2 SVGIG (reference sequence). V was clipped by 3 bases and J by 9 bases; unmatched bases: 14. CDR3 region: CAWRNYRDRGPRKAFF. CDR3 DNA sequence: TGTGCCTGGAGGAACTACCGGGACAGGGGGCCTAGGAAAGCTTTCTTT.

Comments on this clone: At one of its ends the junction is not consistent with the germline gene, which may arise from a read error. The chain carries TRBV7-7 and TRBJ2-5; 8 bases match TRBD1. CDR3 length equals 16 residues. Germline CDR1 is SSHAT and CDR2 is FNYEAQ (reference sequence). The CDR3 region is CASSLGGAGGRETQYF. Written as DNA, the CDR3 is TGTGCTAGCAGCTTAGGCGGGGCAGGGGGCAGAGAGACCCAGTACTTC.

The chain has TRBV5-1 and TRBJ1-2; 7 bases map to TRBD1. J gave up 4 bases and V 1 base, and 10 bases lay outside the gene matches. Germline CDR1 is SGHRS and CDR2 is YFSETQ. This CDR3 has 16 residues. The DNA for the CDR3 is TGCGCCAGCAGCTTGTTTAGTACCGAGGGGGCCTATGGCTACACCTTC. This gives the protein CASSLFSTEGAYGYTF. The complete variable domain, with remaining parts taken from reference TRBV5-1 and TRBJ1-2, reads KAGVTQTPRYLIKTRGQQVTLSCSPISGHRSVSWYQQTPGQGLQFLFEYFSETQRNKGNFPGRFSGRQFSNSRSEMNVSTLELGDSALYLCASSLFSTEGAYGYTFGSGTRLTVV.